Listed here are 20 T cell receptor beta chains from one sample, sequenced in a study of T-cell reconstitution after alpha-beta-depleted transplantation in children. A TCRbeta library incorporating unique molecular identifiers was prepared. TCRdb reprocessed the PCR reads via MiXCR and lists one record per CDR3 protein. The table shows some 120,000 distinct CDR3 sequences, with over 9% occurring only once. The sample was PBMCs, taken before TCRalphabeta/CD19-depleted stem cell transplant. These receptors were taken from a boy between 2 and 10 years old with acute lymphoblastic leukemia, due to receive a stem cell transplant.

The chain couples TRBV10-3 to TRBJ1-2; 7 positions match TRBD1. The CDR3 is made up of 15 amino acids. V was pared by 6 bases and J by 7 bases, with 14 bases of the junction left unmatched. Germline CDR1 is ENHRY and CDR2 is SYGVKD. The CDR3 nucleotides are TGTGCCATCAGCCGGGACAGTCTCCCAACTGGTGGCTACACCTTC. Translating gives CAISRDSLPTGGYTF.

V is TRBV27 and J is TRBJ2-3; the match to TRBD2 covers 10 bases. Germline V gene lookup returns CDR1 MNHEY and CDR2 SMNVEV (reference sequence). The CDR3 loop spans 17 amino acids. J gave up 1 base and V 10 bases, and 14 bases lay outside the gene matches. CDR3 protein: CATSRLLAGVGTDTQYF. The DNA of the CDR3 is TGTGCCACCTCCAGGCTGCTAGCGGGAGTGGGCACAGATACGCAGTATTTT.

This clonotype was detected many times. DNA of the CDR3: TGCGCCAGCAGCCCTCGCCCGGACCAGGAGCAGTTCTTC. This sequence encodes CASSPRPDQEQFF. This sequence joins TRBV5-1 and TRBJ2-1; D remains unclear. In germline, CDR1 is SGHRS, CDR2 YFSETQ. V lost 4 bases and J 10 bases, leaving 15 bases between the germline ends. The CDR3 has 13 residues.

The chain has TRBV7-9 and TRBJ2-3, with TRBD2 identical over 7 bases. Germline lookup yields CDR1 SEHNR and CDR2 FQNEAQ (reference sequence). The length of the CDR3 is 16 residues. Trimming removed 4 bases from V and 5 bases from J; junction bases left unmatched: 12. The CDR3 reads CASSSRRLREGDTQYF. The CDR3 DNA follows: TGTGCCAGCAGCTCCCGTCGGCTAAGGGAGGGAGATACGCAGTATTTT. The full variable domain, completed using reference TRBV7-9 and TRBJ2-3, is DTGVSQNPRHKITKRGQNVTFRCDPISEHNRLYWYRQTLGQGPEFLTYFQNEAQLEKSRLLSDRFSAERPKGSFSTLEIQRTEQGDSAMYLCASSSRRLREGDTQYFGPGTRLTVL.

Ten or more counts support this clonotype. The rearrangement links TRBV12-3 or TRBV12-4 to TRBJ1-5, with D unresolved. Deletions cut 1 base from V and 2 bases from J, with 9 bases between. This CDR3 is 15 amino acids long. The CDR3 here is CASSLEGYGNQPQHF. DNA of the CDR3: TGTGCCAGCAGTTTAGAGGGATATGGCAATCAGCCCCAGCATTTT.

This clonotype has a handful of counts. This chain links TRBV29-1 with TRBJ2-5; TRBD1 agrees at 9 bases. The CDR3 has 13 amino acids. Germline V gene data show CDR1 as SQVTM and CDR2 as ANQGSEA. The ends lost 6 bases at V and 4 bases at J; junction bases unmatched: 6. The DNA for the CDR3 is TGCAGCGTCCGGGACAGGGTTGGAGAGACCCAGTACTTC. Translating gives CSVRDRVGETQYF.

The chain is built from TRBV28 and TRBJ2-5; 9 nucleotides align to TRBD1. The CDR3 runs 16 residues. The ends lost 5 bases at V and 3 bases at J; junction bases unmatched: 10. Germline CDR1 is MDHEN and CDR2 is SYDVKM. In DNA, the CDR3 is TGTGCCAGCAGTGGGATCGGGACAGGGAAAAAAGAGACCCAGTACTTC. Protein product: CASSGIGTGKKETQYF.

This clonotype showed up many times. This sequence joins TRBV5-1 and TRBJ2-7, with D possibly TRBD1 on 7 matching bases. Trimming cost V 1 base and J 1 base, with 12 bases left between them. The germline V gene encodes CDR1 SGHRS and CDR2 YFSETQ. This CDR3 contains 15 residues. CDR3 residues: CASSLSAGGSYEQYF. The DNA for the CDR3 is TGCGCCAGCAGCTTGTCGGCAGGGGGGTCCTACGAGCAGTACTTC.

V usage is TRBV5-5 and J usage is TRBJ2-7, with D possibly matching TRBD1 (5 bases). Trimming shortened V by 4 bases and J by 2 bases, and 13 bases separated the two germline ends. The CDR3 extends over 14 amino acids. The germline V gene has CDR1 SGHKS and CDR2 YYEKEE (reference sequence). For the CDR3, the DNA is TGTGCCAGCAGCCGGAAGACAGCAGCCTACGAGCAGTACTTC. Translation gives CASSRKTAAYEQYF. The entire variable domain, with the rest obtained from reference TRBV5-5 and TRBJ2-7, is as follows: DAGVTQSPTHLIKTRGQQVTLRCSPISGHKSVSWYQQVLGQGPQFIFQYYEKEERGRGNFPDRFSARQFPNYSSELNVNALLLGDSALYLCASSRKTAAYEQYFGPGTRLTVT.

In regard to this clonotype: A read error is possible here, since a much larger clone lies one base away. The rearrangement links TRBV4-2 to TRBJ2-7; 10 nucleotides align to TRBD1. Losses at the gene ends were 4 bases for V and 2 bases for J; bases not matched to a gene: 2. Germline loops: CDR1 LGHNA, CDR2 YNFKEQ. The CDR3 is made up of 14 amino acids. This CDR3 is CASSRGQGAYEQYF. As DNA, the CDR3 is TGTGCCAGCAGCCGCGGACAGGGGGCCTACGAGCAGTACTTC.

V and J are TRBV20-1 and TRBJ2-1; 7 bases match TRBD1. Germline V gene data show CDR1 as DFQATT and CDR2 as SNEGSKA (reference sequence). This CDR3 has 15 amino acids. V lost 3 bases to trimming and J lost 0 bases; unmatched junction nucleotides: 5. The CDR3 bases are TGCAGTGCTAGGAAATGGGACAGCTCCTACAATGAGCAGTTCTTC. Protein product: CSARKWDSSYNEQFF.

This clonotype was seen a few times. This sequence joins TRBV12-3 or TRBV12-4 and TRBJ2-1; D is unresolved. Trimming pared 7 bases from V and 0 bases from J, leaving 13 bases between. The CDR3 loop spans 15 amino acids. CDR3 amino acids: CASTAALSSYNEQFF. CDR3 in DNA: TGTGCCAGCACTGCTGCCCTGAGCTCCTACAATGAGCAGTTCTTC.

This clonotype has only a few counts. Compared with germline, one end of the junction differs, possibly owing to a read error. V is TRBV10-2 and J is TRBJ2-7, with 7 positions matching TRBD2. CDR3 length: 10 amino acids. Germline CDR1 reads WSHSY; CDR2 reads SAAADI. CDR3 DNA: TGCGCCACCAAAGAGCGGGACTTACACTTC. It encodes CATKERDLHF.

This clonotype was detected a few times. The DNA for the CDR3 is TGTGCCAGCAGTGCACAGGGAGACACAGATACGCAGTATTTT. Translation: CASSAQGDTDTQYF. The rearrangement uses TRBV6-1 and TRBJ2-3, with D possibly being TRBD1 (6 bases). The V and J ends lost 4 bases and 2 bases respectively, with 10 bases between them. Germline V gives CDR1 MNHNS, CDR2 SASEGT. This CDR3 spans 14 amino acids.

This clonotype was observed a handful of times. This chain uses TRBV6-5 with TRBJ2-7; D is perhaps TRBD1 (6 bases). CDR1 and CDR2 (germline): MNHEY, SVGAGI. The germline V and J ends were trimmed by 0 bases and 7 bases, with 16 bases remaining between them. There are 15 residues in the CDR3. Here the CDR3 DNA reads TGTGCCAGCAGTTACTCCGTATTGGGGGCGAGGGAGCAGTACTTC. It is translated as CASSYSVLGAREQYF.

This clonotype was counted a few times. The chain links TRBV4-1 to TRBJ1-5; D is ambiguous. V gave up 4 bases and J gave up 2 bases, with 15 bases separating them. Germline lookup yields CDR1 MGHRA and CDR2 YSYEKL. The CDR3 consists of 16 residues. The CDR3 DNA reads as TGCGCCAGCAGCCGTGTGTGGATGGAGGGCAATCAGCCCCAGCATTTT. Amino acids: CASSRVWMEGNQPQHF.

This clonotype has just a few counts. J is TRBJ2-1 and V is TRBV18, with TRBD2 matching over 8 bases. This CDR3 spans 15 amino acids. V shed 0 bases and J 8 bases; nucleotides not matched to a gene: 6. CDR1 and CDR2 (germline): KGHSH, LQKENI. CDR3 nucleotides: TGTGCCAGCTCACCACCGGGCGGGAGGCAGGATGAGCAGTTCTTC. It codes for CASSPPGGRQDEQFF.

This clonotype was observed many times. This rearrangement joins TRBV5-1 to TRBJ2-7; TRBD1 aligns across 11 bases. This CDR3 is 20 amino acids long. Trimming cost V 1 base and J 1 base; bases outside gene matches: 16. Germline V gene lookup returns CDR1 SGHRS and CDR2 YFSETQ. CDR3 nucleotides: TGCGCCAGCAGCTTGACGCCCCATGGAACCGGGACAGGGGGATCCTACGAGCAGTACTTC. Protein sequence: CASSLTPHGTGTGGSYEQYF.

This clonotype has only a few counts. The chain carries TRBV7-9 and TRBJ2-5, with 7 bases matching TRBD2. The V gene end was trimmed by 5 bases and the J gene end by 3 bases; junction bases not matched to a gene: 15. Germline V lookup: CDR1 SEHNR, CDR2 FQNEAQ (reference sequence). The CDR3 totals 17 residues. This CDR3 reads CASSPKIRGRGEETQYF. The CDR3 region has the DNA TGTGCCAGCAGCCCCAAGATCCGGGGTCGGGGGGAAGAGACCCAGTACTTC.

A few counts support this clonotype. The chain joins TRBV10-3 to TRBJ1-5; D gene ambiguous. From germline, CDR1 is ENHRY and CDR2 SYGVKD. V was shortened by 2 bases and J by 5 bases, with 7 bases between the two germline ends. CDR3 size: 13 residues. CDR3 amino acids: CAISERDDQPQHF. The CDR3 DNA follows: TGTGCCATCAGTGAGCGTGACGATCAGCCCCAGCATTTT.